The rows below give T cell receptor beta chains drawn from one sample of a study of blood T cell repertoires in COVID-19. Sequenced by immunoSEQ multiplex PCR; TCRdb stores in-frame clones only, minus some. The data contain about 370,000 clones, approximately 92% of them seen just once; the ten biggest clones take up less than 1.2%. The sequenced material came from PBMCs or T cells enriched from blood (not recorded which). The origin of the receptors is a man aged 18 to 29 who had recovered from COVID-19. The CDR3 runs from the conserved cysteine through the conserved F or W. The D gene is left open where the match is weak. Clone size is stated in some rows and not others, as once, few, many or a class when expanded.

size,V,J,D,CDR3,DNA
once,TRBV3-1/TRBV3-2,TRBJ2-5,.,CASSQARETQYF,TGTGCCAGCAGCCAAGCTAGGGAGACCCAGTACTTC
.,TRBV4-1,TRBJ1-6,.,CASSQVQGSNSPLHF,TGCGCCAGCAGCCAAGTGCAGGGAAGTAATTCACCCCTCCACTTT
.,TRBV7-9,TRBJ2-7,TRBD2,CASGTSGRSHEQYF,TGTGCCAGCGGGACTAGCGGGAGGTCCCACGAGCAGTACTTC
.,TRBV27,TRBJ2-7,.,CASSFREGTYEQYF,TGTGCCAGCAGTTTTCGGGAAGGAACCTACGAGCAGTACTTC
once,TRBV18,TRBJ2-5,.,CASSSDRQETQYF,TGTGCCAGCTCATCAGACAGACAAGAGACCCAGTACTTC
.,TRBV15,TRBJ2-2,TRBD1,CATSKDRGKNTGELFF,TGTGCCACCAGCAAAGACAGGGGGAAGAACACCGGGGAGCTGTTTTTT
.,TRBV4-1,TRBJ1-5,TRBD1,CASSHDRGVGQPQHF,TGCGCCAGCAGCCATGACAGGGGGGTGGGTCAGCCCCAGCATTTT
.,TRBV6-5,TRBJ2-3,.,CASKLPGVLTDTQYF,TGTGCCAGCAAACTGCCGGGGGTACTCACAGATACGCAGTATTTT
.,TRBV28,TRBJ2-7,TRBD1,CASRGDGDRRSYEQYF,TGTGCCAGCAGGGGGGATGGGGACAGGAGGAGCTACGAGCAGTACTTC
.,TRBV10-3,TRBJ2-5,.,CAISEGGTQYF,TGTGCCATCAGTGAAGGAGGGACCCAGTACTTC
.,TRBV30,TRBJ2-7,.,CAWSVQRTYEQYF,TGTGCCTGGAGTGTACAACGAACCTACGAGCAGTACTTC
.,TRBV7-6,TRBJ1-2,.,CASSLTRDSGYTF,TGTGCCAGCAGCTTAACCAGGGATAGTGGCTACACCTTC
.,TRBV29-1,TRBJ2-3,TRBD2,CSVKRESTDTQYF,TGCAGCGTAAAGCGGGAGAGCACAGATACGCAGTATTTT
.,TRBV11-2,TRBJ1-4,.,CASSLPGWSAVSEKLFF,TGTGCCAGCAGTTTACCCGGGTGGTCTGCGGTTAGTGAAAAACTGTTTTTT
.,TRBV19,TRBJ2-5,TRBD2,CASSMQAGGPRETQYF,TGTGCCAGTAGTATGCAAGCGGGAGGGCCCAGGGAGACCCAGTACTTC